Below, 30 T cell receptor beta chains from the same sample are listed, as sequenced in a study of blood T cell repertoires in COVID-19. Sequencing was performed with immunoSEQ multiplex PCR; in TCRdb, only in-frame clones are kept and a portion is missing. This sample has about 290,000 clones, with under 90% found just once. Sequencing was performed on peripheral blood. These receptors came from a woman aged 25 to 39 with COVID-19, enrolled during active disease.

This clone was recorded only once. The chain carries TRBV6-1 and TRBJ2-2, with D unclear. Germline-derived CDR1 and CDR2 are MNHNS and SASEGT. V was trimmed by 1 base and J by 1 base, leaving 7 bases between them. The CDR3 spans 15 residues. The CDR3 DNA follows: TGTGCCAGCAGTGAAGAACAATTGAACACCGGGGAGCTGTTTTTT. This translates into CASSEEQLNTGELFF.

This sequence joins TRBV21-1 and TRBJ2-7; no DNA check was done on the table's D call, TRBD2. TRBV21-1 is described as a pseudogene. The CDR3 spans 15 residues. The CDR3 nucleotides read TGTGCCAGCAGCAAGGGAGCCACGAAAGGGTACGAGCAGTACTTC. Encoded protein: CASSKGATKGYEQYF.

J is TRBJ2-1 and V is TRBV30; 9 nucleotides match TRBD2. V lost 0 bases and J lost 8; bases outside the gene matches: 8. Per germline, CDR1 GTSNPN and CDR2 SVGIG (reference sequence). There are 15 residues in the CDR3. The CDR3, as DNA: TGTGCCTGGAGTGTACTGGCTAGCGGGGAGGATGAGCAGTTCTTC. As protein: CAWSVLASGEDEQFF.

The rearrangement uses TRBV18 and TRBJ2-1; TRBD2 matches 7 bases. The V gene's germline CDR1 is KGHSH and CDR2 LQKENI. V shed 5 bases and J 9 bases; nucleotides not matched to a gene: 7. The CDR3 runs to 13 residues. The CDR3 DNA follows: TGTGCCAGCTCAACCCAAGGACTAGTTGAGCAGTTCTTC. Its translation: CASSTQGLVEQFF.

This clone has just one count. The V gene is TRBV4-1, the J gene TRBJ2-1, with D hard to call. V gave up 1 base and J gave up 8 bases, with 9 bases separating them. The CDR3 has 13 residues. In germline, CDR1 is MGHRA, CDR2 YSYEKL. CDR3 sequence: CASSQARSDEQFF. The CDR3 DNA reads TGCGCCAGCAGCCAAGCAAGGAGCGATGAGCAGTTCTTC.

The chain is built from TRBV9 and TRBJ2-7; 9 bases are shared with TRBD1. V shed 0 bases and J 3 bases; nucleotides not matched to a gene: 7. This CDR3 comprises 16 residues. CDR1 SGDLS and CDR2 YYNGEE come from the germline V gene. In DNA form, the CDR3 reads TGTGCCAGCAGCGTAGCTCCTGGGACAGGGCTCTACGAGCAGTACTTC. Protein sequence: CASSVAPGTGLYEQYF.

CDR3 in amino acids: CASSESSVNTEAFF. The CDR3 nucleotides are TGCGCCAGCAGTGAGTCGAGCGTGAACACTGAAGCTTTCTTT. This sequence joins TRBV10-1 and TRBJ1-1; D is ambiguous. Trimming cost V 0 bases and J 0 bases, with 5 bases left between them. CDR1 is WNHNN, CDR2 SYGVQD, per germline (reference sequence). The CDR3 extends over 14 amino acids.

The chain employs TRBV4-1 and TRBJ1-1; D is unresolved. Per germline, CDR1 MGHRA and CDR2 YSYEKL. V lost 1 base and J 3 bases, leaving 6 bases between the germline ends. The CDR3 is 13 amino acids. This CDR3 is CASSQGGHTEAFF. The CDR3 region has the DNA TGCGCCAGCAGCCAAGGAGGGCACACTGAAGCTTTCTTT.

The chain combines TRBV27 with TRBJ1-5, with D tentatively TRBD1 (6 bases). The length of the CDR3 is 13 residues. Trimming took 4 bases from V and 6 from J, leaving 10 bases between them. Germline V gene lookup returns CDR1 MNHEY and CDR2 SMNVEV (reference sequence). The CDR3 nucleotides are TGTGCCAGCAGTTACAGGGCGGGTCAGCCCCAGCATTTT. This encodes CASSYRAGQPQHF.

The J gene is TRBJ1-1, the V gene TRBV4-1; D might be TRBD1 (5 bases). Looked up from germline, CDR1 is MGHRA and CDR2 is YSYEKL. CDR3 length: 15 residues. V lost 2 bases, J lost 2 bases, and 12 bases lay in between. The CDR3 region is CASSQMGGLNTEAFF. The DNA of the CDR3 is TGCGCCAGCAGCCAAATGGGGGGGTTAAACACTGAAGCTTTCTTT.

The V call is TRBV18, the J call TRBJ1-1, with D maybe TRBD1 (6 bases). The CDR3 spans 15 residues. Germline V CDR1 and CDR2: KGHSH, LQKENI. The germline V and J ends were trimmed by 2 bases and 8 bases, with 18 bases remaining between them. Here the CDR3 DNA reads TGTGCCAGCTCACCAAAAATCGGACAGCTAGCCGAAGCTTTCTTT. Protein sequence: CASSPKIGQLAEAFF.

This chain joins TRBV6-5 and TRBJ1-1; TRBD1 matches at 9 bases. This CDR3 is 13 amino acids long. V lost 1 base, J lost 7 bases, and 1 base stayed unmatched. CDR1 is MNHEY, CDR2 SVGAGI, per germline. CDR3 region: CASSYLGQGEAFF. CDR3 in DNA: TGTGCCAGCAGTTACTTGGGACAGGGTGAAGCTTTCTTT.

This clone was seen just once. The V and J genes are TRBV21-1 and TRBJ2-1; the table assigns TRBD1, which was not confirmed against the DNA. TRBV21-1 is annotated as a pseudogene. The CDR3 contains 16 residues. The CDR3 bases are TGTGCCAGCAGCAAAAGGGGACAGGGACATTGGAATGAGCAGTTCTTC. Its translation: CASSKRGQGHWNEQFF.

The V and J genes are TRBV11-3 and TRBJ2-1; D may be TRBD1 (5 bases). The CDR3 spans 14 residues. Germline lookup yields CDR1 SGHNT and CDR2 YENEEA. Trimming removed 0 bases at V and 8 bases at J, with 11 bases between. The CDR3 spells CASSLDGQGHEQFF. For the CDR3, the DNA is TGTGCCAGCAGCTTAGATGGGCAGGGCCATGAGCAGTTCTTC.

The chain has TRBV12-2 and TRBJ2-1; TRBD1 was called by the table and not checked on the DNA. TRBV12-2 is shown as a pseudogene. The CDR3 is 16 amino acids. The CDR3 protein is CASRPPNMTGDNEQFF. The CDR3 region has the DNA TGTGCAAGTCGCCCCCCCAATATGACAGGGGACAATGAGCAGTTCTTC.

The V call is TRBV19, the J call TRBJ1-5, with D maybe TRBD1 (6 bases). Trimming left V 7 bases short and J 0 bases short, with 16 bases between. From germline, CDR1 is LNHDA and CDR2 SQIVND (reference sequence). This CDR3 spans 16 amino acids. Here the CDR3 reads CASTPRGDYSNQPQHF. CDR3 bases: TGTGCCAGTACCCCGAGGGGGGACTATAGCAATCAGCCCCAGCATTTT.

The V gene is TRBV6-5, the J gene TRBJ1-6; D perhaps matches TRBD1 (5 bases). The V gene's germline CDR1 is MNHEY and CDR2 SVGAGI. The CDR3 length is 12 residues. Trimming cost V 6 bases and J 11 bases, with 11 bases left between them. The CDR3 is CASRAGLAPLHF. The CDR3, as DNA: TGTGCCAGCAGGGCAGGGCTAGCACCCCTCCACTTT.

The chain combines TRBV18 with TRBJ1-1; perhaps TRBD1 as D (6 bases). V was clipped by 3 bases and J by 1 base, with 15 bases between them. This CDR3 spans 16 amino acids. Germline V gives CDR1 KGHSH, CDR2 LQKENI. CDR3 DNA: TGTGCCAGCTCACCTAGGAGACAGGTGGAGAACACTGAAGCTTTCTTT. Protein sequence: CASSPRRQVENTEAFF.

This chain joins TRBV24-1 and TRBJ1-2, with D perhaps TRBD1 (5 bases). V lost 7 bases, J lost 6 bases, and 23 bases lay in between. Per germline, CDR1 KGHDR and CDR2 SFDVKD. The CDR3 loop spans 16 amino acids. DNA of the CDR3: TGTGCCACCAGGTCCGGGACTCCGATAGGGAGAAATGGCTACACCTTC. Translation gives CATRSGTPIGRNGYTF.

The genes are TRBV6-5 and TRBJ1-1; D is unclear. Trimming removed 0 bases at V and 7 bases at J, with 6 bases between. The CDR3 totals 12 residues. Per germline, CDR1 MNHEY and CDR2 SVGAGI. DNA of the CDR3: TGTGCCAGCAGTTACTCCGGAGGTGAAGCTTTCTTT. It specifies CASSYSGGEAFF.

The chain combines TRBV5-1 with TRBJ2-7; TRBD2 might be the D (6 bases). Between the trimmed V and J ends, which lost 2 bases and 3 bases, there was a span of 12 bases. Germline V gene sequence: CDR1 SGHRS, CDR2 YFSETQ. The CDR3 sequence is 14 residues long. The CDR3, as DNA: TGCGCCAGCAGCTTAACCTACGGGGGCTACGAGCAGTACTTC. Amino acid sequence: CASSLTYGGYEQYF.

The V call is TRBV5-1, the J call TRBJ2-3; D might be TRBD1 (5 bases). The CDR3 has 14 residues. Germline V gives CDR1 SGHRS, CDR2 YFSETQ. V was shortened by 0 bases and J by 2 bases, with 7 bases between the two germline ends. The CDR3 sequence is CASSLGGHTDTQYF. The CDR3 bases are TGCGCCAGCAGCTTGGGAGGACACACAGATACGCAGTATTTT. The variable domain in full, with the rest retrieved from reference TRBV5-1 and TRBJ2-3, is KAGVTQTPRYLIKTRGQQVTLSCSPISGHRSVSWYQQTPGQGLQFLFEYFSETQRNKGNFPGRFSGRQFSNSRSEMNVSTLELGDSALYLCASSLGGHTDTQYFGPGTRLTVL.

The genes are TRBV4-1 and TRBJ1-6; D might be TRBD1 (5 bases). The CDR3 sequence is 14 residues long. CDR1 and CDR2 (germline): MGHRA, YSYEKL. V shed 4 bases and J shed 11 bases, with 15 bases lying between them. For the CDR3, the DNA is TGCGCCAGCAGCCTTGACATGGGGGAGGCACCCCTCCACTTT. Residues: CASSLDMGEAPLHF.

V is TRBV3-1 (or the pseudogene TRBV3-2) and J is TRBJ1-2; D may be TRBD1 (6 bases). Trimming took off 1 base at V and 5 bases at J, with 14 bases between the two ends. Germline V lookup: CDR1 LGHDT, CDR2 YNNKEL (reference sequence). The CDR3 spans 15 residues. CDR3 region: CASSQGQGRRYGYTF. CDR3 in DNA: TGTGCCAGCAGCCAAGGTCAGGGGCGTCGGTATGGCTACACCTTC.

The chain recombines TRBV5-8 with TRBJ1-5; TRBD1 might be the D (5 bases). From germline, CDR1 is SGHTS and CDR2 YDEGEE. The length of the CDR3 is 15 residues. V was trimmed by 8 bases and J by 0 bases, leaving 15 bases between them. CDR3 protein: CARTPGGVSNQPQHF. The DNA of the CDR3 is TGTGCCAGGACCCCGGGGGGGGTTAGCAATCAGCCCCAGCATTTT.

V and J are TRBV12-2 and TRBJ2-1; the table's D call TRBD1 went unverified against the DNA. TRBV12-2 is a listed pseudogene. The CDR3 has 19 amino acids. The CDR3 protein is CASRLVVRDRGRLNHEQFF. As DNA, the CDR3 is TGTGCAAGTCGCTTAGTGGTTAGGGACAGGGGGCGATTAAATCATGAGCAGTTCTTC.

The chain couples TRBV5-4 to TRBJ2-1; a possible D gene is TRBD1 (6 bases). The CDR3 runs 14 residues. Deletions cut 4 bases from V and 5 bases from J, with 13 bases between. Germline V gives CDR1 SGHNT, CDR2 YYREEE (reference sequence). Here the CDR3 DNA reads TGTGCCAGCAGCGGAACAGGGTGGAACAATGAGCAGTTCTTC. This codes for CASSGTGWNNEQFF.

This rearrangement joins TRBV5-1 to TRBJ2-1; TRBD2 agrees at 13 bases. J was trimmed by 8 bases and V by 4 bases; bases with no gene match: 6. Germline assignment: CDR1 SGHRS and CDR2 YFSETQ. The CDR3 sequence is 15 residues long. The CDR3 bases are TGCGCCAGCAGCCCCCGACTAGCGGGGGGCTATGAGCAGTTCTTC. This gives the protein CASSPRLAGGYEQFF.

This chain joins TRBV30 and TRBJ1-1; TRBD1 is a possible D gene (6 bases). There are 13 residues in the CDR3. The germline CDR1 and CDR2 sequences are GTSNPN and SVGIG (reference sequence). The germline V and J ends were trimmed by 1 base and 4 bases, with 10 bases remaining between them. CDR3 region: CAWSDLGGTEAFF. CDR3 nucleotides: TGTGCCTGGAGTGACTTAGGGGGCACTGAAGCTTTCTTT. The variable domain in full, with the rest retrieved from reference TRBV30 and TRBJ1-1, is SQTIHQWPATLVQPVGSPLSLECTVEGTSNPNLYWYRQAAGRGLQLLFYSVGIGQISSEVPQNLSASRPQDRQFILSSKKLLLSDSGFYLCAWSDLGGTEAFFGQGTRLTVV.

This clone was recorded only once. The chain is built from TRBV12-2 and TRBJ2-7; the tabulated D call, TRBD2, remains unverified against the DNA. TRBV12-2 is shown as a pseudogene. The CDR3 is 16 amino acids. The CDR3 DNA reads as TGTGCAAGTCGCTTAGCTACTGAGGGATCGGGGAACGAGCAGTACTTC. Its translation is CASRLATEGSGNEQYF.